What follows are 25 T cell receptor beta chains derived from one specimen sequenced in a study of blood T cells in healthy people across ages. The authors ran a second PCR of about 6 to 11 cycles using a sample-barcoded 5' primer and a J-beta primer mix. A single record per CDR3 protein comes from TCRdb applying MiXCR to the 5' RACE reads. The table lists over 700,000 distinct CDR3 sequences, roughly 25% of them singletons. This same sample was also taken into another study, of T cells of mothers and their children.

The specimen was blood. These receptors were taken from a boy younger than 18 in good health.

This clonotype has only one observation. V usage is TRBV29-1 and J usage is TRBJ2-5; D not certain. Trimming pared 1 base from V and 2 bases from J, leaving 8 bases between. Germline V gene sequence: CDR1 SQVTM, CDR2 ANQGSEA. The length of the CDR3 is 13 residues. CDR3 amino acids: CSVEVGLQETQYF. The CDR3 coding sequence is TGCAGCGTTGAAGTAGGCCTGCAAGAGACCCAGTACTTC.

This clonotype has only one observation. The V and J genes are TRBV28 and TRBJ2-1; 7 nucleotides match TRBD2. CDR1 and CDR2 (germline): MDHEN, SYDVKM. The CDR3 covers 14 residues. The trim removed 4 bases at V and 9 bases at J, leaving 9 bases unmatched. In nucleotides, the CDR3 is TGTGCCAGCAGTTCATGGACTAGTTCCGCTGAGCAGTTCTTC. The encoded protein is CASSSWTSSAEQFF.

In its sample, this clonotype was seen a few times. The CDR3 DNA sequence: TGTGCCAGCAGGGCGGGACTTCAGGACACTGAAGCTTTCTTT. The encoded protein is CASRAGLQDTEAFF. The genes are TRBV11-2 and TRBJ1-1; D is perhaps TRBD1 (5 bases). Germline V gene lookup returns CDR1 SGHAT and CDR2 FQNNGV. The CDR3 runs 14 residues. Trimming took 6 bases from V and 3 from J, leaving 14 bases between them.

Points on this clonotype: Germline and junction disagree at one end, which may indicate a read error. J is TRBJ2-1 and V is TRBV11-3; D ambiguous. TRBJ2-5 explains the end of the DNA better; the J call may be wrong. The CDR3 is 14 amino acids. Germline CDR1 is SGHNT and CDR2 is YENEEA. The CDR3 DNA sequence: TGCGCCAGCAGCTCCACGTGGGCCGCGGAGACCCAGTACTTC. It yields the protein CASSSTWAAETQYF.

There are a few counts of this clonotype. This CDR3 is CASGLRTGGLTDTQYF. The CDR3 bases are TGTGCCAGCGGTCTGCGGACAGGGGGCCTAACAGATACGCAGTATTTT. The rearrangement uses TRBV3-1 and TRBJ2-3, with 11 bases matching TRBD1. Germline CDR1 is LGHDT and CDR2 is YNNKEL (reference sequence). CDR3 length equals 16 residues. V lost 8 bases, J lost 3 bases, and 10 bases stayed unmatched.

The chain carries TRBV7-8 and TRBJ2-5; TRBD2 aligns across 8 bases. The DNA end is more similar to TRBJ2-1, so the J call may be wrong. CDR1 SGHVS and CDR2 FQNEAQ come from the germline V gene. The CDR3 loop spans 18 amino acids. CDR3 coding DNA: TGTGCCAGCAGCATGGGCCCCAAGCGGGAGTTCTCCTACAATGAGCAGTTCTTC. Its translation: CASSMGPKREFSYNEQFF.

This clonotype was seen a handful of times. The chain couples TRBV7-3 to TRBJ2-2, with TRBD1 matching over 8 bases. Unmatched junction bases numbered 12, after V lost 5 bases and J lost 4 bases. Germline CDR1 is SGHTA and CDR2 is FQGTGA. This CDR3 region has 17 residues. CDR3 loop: CASSRPDRAQSTGELFF. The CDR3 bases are TGTGCCAGCAGCCGACCGGACAGGGCGCAGAGCACCGGGGAGCTGTTTTTT.

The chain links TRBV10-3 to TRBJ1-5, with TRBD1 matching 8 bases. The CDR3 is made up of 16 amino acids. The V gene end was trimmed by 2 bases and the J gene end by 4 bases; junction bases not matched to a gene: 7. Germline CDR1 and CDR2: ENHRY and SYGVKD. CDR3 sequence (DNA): TGTGCCATCAGTGAGGGACAGGGAGTAACGAATCAGCCCCAGCATTTT. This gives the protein CAISEGQGVTNQPQHF.

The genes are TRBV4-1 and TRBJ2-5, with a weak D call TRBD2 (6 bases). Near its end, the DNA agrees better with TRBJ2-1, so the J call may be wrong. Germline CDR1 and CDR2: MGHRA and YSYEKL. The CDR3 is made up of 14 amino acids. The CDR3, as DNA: TGCGCCAGCAGCCGCCCGGGACTGAAAAATGAGCAGTTCTTC. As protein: CASSRPGLKNEQFF.

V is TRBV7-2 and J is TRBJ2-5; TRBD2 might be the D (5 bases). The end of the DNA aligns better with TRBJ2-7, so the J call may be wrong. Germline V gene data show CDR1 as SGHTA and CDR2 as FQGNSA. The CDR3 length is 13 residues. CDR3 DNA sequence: TGTGCCAGCGCCTCAGCGGTACAATACGAGCAGTACTTC. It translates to CASASAVQYEQYF.

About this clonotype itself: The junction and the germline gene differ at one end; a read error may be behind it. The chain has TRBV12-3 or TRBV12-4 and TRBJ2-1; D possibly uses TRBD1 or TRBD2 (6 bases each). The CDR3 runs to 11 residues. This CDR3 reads CASSSRGHLYF. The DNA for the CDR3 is TGTGCCAGCAGTTCCCGGGGGCATCTGTACTTC.

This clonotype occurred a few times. The CDR3 is CAVRLAGEETQYF. In nucleotides, the CDR3 is TGTGCCGTAAGACTAGCGGGAGAAGAGACCCAGTACTTC. The chain links TRBV2 to TRBJ2-5, with 12 bases that match TRBD2. The ends lost 11 bases at V and 3 bases at J; junction bases unmatched: 4. The CDR3 is made up of 13 amino acids. The V gene's germline CDR1 is SNHLY and CDR2 FYNNEI. Full variable domain (rest looked up from reference TRBV2 and TRBJ2-5): EPEVTQTPSHQVTQMGQEVILRCVPISNHLYFYWYRQILGQKVEFLVSFYNNEISEKSEIFDDQFSVERPDGSNFTLKIRSTKLEDSAMYFCAVRLAGEETQYFGPGTRLLVL.

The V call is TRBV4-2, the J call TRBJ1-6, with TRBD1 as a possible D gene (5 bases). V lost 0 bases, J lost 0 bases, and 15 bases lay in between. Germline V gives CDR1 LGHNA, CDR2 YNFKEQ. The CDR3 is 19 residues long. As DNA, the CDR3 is TGTGCCAGCAGCCAAGATCTGGGGACTGACAGCTCCTATAATTCACCCCTCCACTTT. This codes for CASSQDLGTDSSYNSPLHF.

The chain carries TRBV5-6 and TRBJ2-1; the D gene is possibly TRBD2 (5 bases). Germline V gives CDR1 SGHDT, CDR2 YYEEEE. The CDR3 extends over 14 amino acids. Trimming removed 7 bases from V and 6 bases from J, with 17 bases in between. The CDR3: CASRDPSSRNEQFF. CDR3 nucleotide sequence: TGTGCCAGCCGTGACCCTAGCAGTCGCAATGAGCAGTTCTTC.

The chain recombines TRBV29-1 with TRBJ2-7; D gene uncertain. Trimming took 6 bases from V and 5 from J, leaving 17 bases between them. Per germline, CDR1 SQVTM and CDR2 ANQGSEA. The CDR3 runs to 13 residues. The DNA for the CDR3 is TGCAGCGTAGTGACCCCACGGCAAAACGAGCAGTACTTC. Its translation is CSVVTPRQNEQYF.

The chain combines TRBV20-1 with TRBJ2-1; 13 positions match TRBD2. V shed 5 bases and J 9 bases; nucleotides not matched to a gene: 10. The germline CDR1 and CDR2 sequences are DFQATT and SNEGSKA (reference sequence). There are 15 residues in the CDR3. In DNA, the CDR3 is TGCAGTGCTTCCGGGACTAGCGGGGTTTATTCTGAGCAGTTCTTC. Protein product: CSASGTSGVYSEQFF.

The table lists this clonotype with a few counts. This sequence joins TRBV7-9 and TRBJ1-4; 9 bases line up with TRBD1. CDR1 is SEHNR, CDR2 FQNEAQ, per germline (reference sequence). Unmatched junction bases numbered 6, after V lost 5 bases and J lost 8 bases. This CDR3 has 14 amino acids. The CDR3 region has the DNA TGTGCCAGCAGCCCGACAGGGGGTGAAGAAAAACTGTTTTTT. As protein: CASSPTGGEEKLFF. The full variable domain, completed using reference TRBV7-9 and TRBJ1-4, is DTGVSQNPRHKITKRGQNVTFRCDPISEHNRLYWYRQTLGQGPEFLTYFQNEAQLEKSRLLSDRFSAERPKGSFSTLEIQRTEQGDSAMYLCASSPTGGEEKLFFGSGTQLSVL.

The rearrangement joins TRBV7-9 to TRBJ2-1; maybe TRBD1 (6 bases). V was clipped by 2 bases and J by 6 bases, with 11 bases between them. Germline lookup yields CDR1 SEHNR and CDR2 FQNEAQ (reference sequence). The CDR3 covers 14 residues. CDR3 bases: TGTGCCAGCAGCTTAACACAGGGAATCAATGAGCAGTTCTTC. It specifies CASSLTQGINEQFF. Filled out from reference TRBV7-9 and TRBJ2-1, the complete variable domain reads DTGVSQNPRHKITKRGQNVTFRCDPISEHNRLYWYRQTLGQGPEFLTYFQNEAQLEKSRLLSDRFSAERPKGSFSTLEIQRTEQGDSAMYLCASSLTQGINEQFFGPGTRLTVL.

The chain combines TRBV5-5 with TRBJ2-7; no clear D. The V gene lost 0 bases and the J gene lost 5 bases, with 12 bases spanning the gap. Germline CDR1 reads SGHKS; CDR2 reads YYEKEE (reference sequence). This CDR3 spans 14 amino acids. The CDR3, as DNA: TGTGCCAGCAGCTTGGGGCCGGTTTCCCACGAGCAGTACTTC. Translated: CASSLGPVSHEQYF.

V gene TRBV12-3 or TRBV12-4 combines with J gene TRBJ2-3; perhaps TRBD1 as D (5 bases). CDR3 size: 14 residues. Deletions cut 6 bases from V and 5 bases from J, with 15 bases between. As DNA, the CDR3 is TGTGCCAGCAGACCTAGGCCCCAGGGAGATACGCAGTATTTT. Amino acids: CASRPRPQGDTQYF.

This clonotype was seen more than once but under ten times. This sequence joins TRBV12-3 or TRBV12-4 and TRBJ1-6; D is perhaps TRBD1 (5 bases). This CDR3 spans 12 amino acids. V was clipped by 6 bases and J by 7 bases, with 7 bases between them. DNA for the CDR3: TGTGCCAGCAGGAGGGACAATTCACCCCTCCACTTT. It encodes CASRRDNSPLHF.

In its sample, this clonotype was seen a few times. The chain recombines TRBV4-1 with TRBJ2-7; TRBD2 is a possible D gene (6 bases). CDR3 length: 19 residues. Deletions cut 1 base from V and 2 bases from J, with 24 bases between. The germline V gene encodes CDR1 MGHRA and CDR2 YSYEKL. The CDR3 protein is CASSQAEGRAAAYAYEQYF. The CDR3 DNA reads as TGCGCCAGCAGCCAAGCGGAGGGTAGGGCCGCGGCCTACGCCTACGAGCAGTACTTC.

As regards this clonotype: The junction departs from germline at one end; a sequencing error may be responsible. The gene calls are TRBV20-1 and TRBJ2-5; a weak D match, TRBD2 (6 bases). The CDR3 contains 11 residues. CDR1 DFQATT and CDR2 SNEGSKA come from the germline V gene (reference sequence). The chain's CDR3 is CSARGGETQHF. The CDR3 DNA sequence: TGCAGTGCTAGAGGGGGGGAGACCCAGCACTTC.

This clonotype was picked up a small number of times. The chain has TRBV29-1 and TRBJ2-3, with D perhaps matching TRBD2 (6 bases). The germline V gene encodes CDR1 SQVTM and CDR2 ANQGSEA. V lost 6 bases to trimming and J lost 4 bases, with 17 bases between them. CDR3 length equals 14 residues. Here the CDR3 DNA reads TGCAGCGTCGCTATAACGGGAGACGCAGATACGCAGTATTTT. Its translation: CSVAITGDADTQYF.

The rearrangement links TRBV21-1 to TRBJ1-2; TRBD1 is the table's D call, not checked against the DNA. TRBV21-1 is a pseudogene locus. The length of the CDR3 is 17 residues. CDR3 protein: CASSKRGQGVPKGGYTF. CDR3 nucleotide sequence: TGTGCCAGCAGCAAAAGGGGACAGGGGGTCCCTAAGGGCGGCTACACCTTC.